This TCR beta chain came from a study of blood T cells in healthy people across ages. Study results and caveats: Across the age range, TCR beta diversity per million T cells fell in a roughly linear way.

Primers used in a second PCR of roughly 6 to 11 cycles were a sample-barcoded 5' primer and a J-beta primer mix. MiXCR, run by TCRdb on the 5' RACE reads, gives a single entry per CDR3 protein. The table lists hundreds of thousands of distinct CDR3 sequences, around 25% of them singletons. This clonotype turned up a few times. As yet, its antigen is unknown. These data were also reused for a study on T cells of mothers and their children. That paper notes: A few mothers and their six children, all healthy Caucasians, donated. Related mother-child pairs showed slightly, non-significantly higher overlap than unrelated pairs. No clones detected were persistent microchimeric T cell clones.

The receptor comes from a boy between 5 and 17 years old in good health. Sequencing used blood.

The CDR3 nucleotides read TGTGCCAGCAGCGCTACTAGCGGGGGACCCCGGGGGACGCAGTATTTT. Protein: CASSATSGGPRGTQYF. V gene TRBV5-6 combines with J gene TRBJ2-3; 11 positions match TRBD2. J was trimmed by 9 bases and V by 4 bases; bases with no gene match: 13. Germline values: CDR1 SGHDT, CDR2 YYEEEE. The CDR3 loop spans 16 amino acids.